Listed here is a single TCR beta chain. The antigen is not known. This specimen comes from a study of CD8+CD57+ T cells in acquired aplastic anemia. Overall study: Sorted CD4+ and CD8+ cells gave a mean 3.2 ug DNA, range about 0.17 to 27.4 ug. Study-wide points: Between patients and controls, twenty-nine CD8+ CDR3 sequences were found in common. Significant differences in CD8+ Simpson's diversity were not observed between patients and controls.

The ends lost 6 bases at V and 11 bases at J; junction bases unmatched: 13. Germline V gives CDR1 LNHDA, CDR2 SQIVND (reference sequence). CDR3 length: 13 amino acids. The TCR beta profiling, which covered VDJ combination and CDR3 sequence, was carried out using genomic DNA as the template. TCRdb reprocessed the reads via MiXCR and lists one record per CDR3 protein. The sample shows more than 40,000 distinct CDR3 sequences, over 60% of them seen only once. The chain joins TRBV19 to TRBJ2-7; TRBD1 aligns across 7 bases. The origin of this receptor is a human donor in good health, serving as a control. Sequenced sample: sorted CD4+, CD8+, or CD8+CD57+ T cells (not recorded which) from PBMCs. The DNA of the CDR3 is TGTGCCAGTAGCAAACAGGGGACGACTGTGGAGTACTTC. It translates to CASSKQGTTVEYF.